This T cell receptor beta chain was sequenced in a study of blood T cell repertoires in COVID-19. Study details: PBMCs, B-cell-depleted T cells, or T cells provided the cDNA or gDNA that made up the material.

The CDR3 covers 15 residues. Germline V gene lookup returns CDR1 LGHDT and CDR2 YNNKEL (reference sequence). The V gene end was trimmed by 4 bases and the J gene end by 1 base; junction bases not matched to a gene: 3. Original data processing: Quantification of nucleated cells was approximated via reference gene primer amplification. Method: immunoSEQ multiplex PCR; TCRdb's copy keeps in-frame clones and lacks some. V and J calls and clone size come straight from that table; D and trimming were deduced from the DNA. The sample lists about 80,000 clones; about four fifths were seen once. V is TRBV3-1 (or the pseudogene TRBV3-2) and J is TRBJ2-3; 9 bases fit TRBD2. Sequences were obtained from peripheral blood. The sequence was obtained from an elderly man with active or convalescent COVID-19. CDR3: CASSLAGVGTDTQYF. The CDR3 bases are TGTGCCAGCAGCCTAGCGGGAGTAGGCACAGATACGCAGTATTTT.